The 5 T cell receptor beta chains presented below share a single source sample, sequenced in a study of cytomegalovirus exposure and HLA in healthy donors. This PCR relied on a set of 60 Vbeta primers and 13 Jbeta primers. Sequencing was performed with immunoSEQ multiplex PCR; in TCRdb, only in-frame clones are kept and a portion is missing. The table shows about 180,000 clones, with about four fifths occurring only once. Sequencing used PBMCs. The origin of the receptors is a male donor in good health and CMV-seronegative.

The CDR3 region has the DNA TGTGCCAGCAGTTCCCCGGAGGGCTCCTACAATGAGCAGTTCTTC. Protein sequence: CASSSPEGSYNEQFF. This sequence joins TRBV28 and TRBJ2-1; possibly TRBD2 for D (6 bases). Germline CDR1 is MDHEN and CDR2 is SYDVKM. V was shortened by 4 bases and J by 0 bases, with 10 bases between the two germline ends. This CDR3 spans 15 amino acids.

The CDR3 loop is CASSSPEFHATAEKLFF. The CDR3 nucleotides are TGTGCCAGCAGTTCCCCCGAGTTCCATGCCACAGCTGAAAAACTGTTTTTT. The rearrangement joins TRBV28 to TRBJ1-4, with D uncertain. Trimming took 4 bases from V and 7 from J, leaving 22 bases between them. The CDR3 has 17 amino acids. The V gene's germline CDR1 is MDHEN and CDR2 SYDVKM.

The chain is built from TRBV14 and TRBJ2-3, with TRBD2 identical over 9 bases. Germline V gene sequence: CDR1 SGHDN, CDR2 FVKESK. This CDR3 spans 15 amino acids. The V gene end was trimmed by 2 bases and the J gene end by 6 bases; junction bases not matched to a gene: 6. As DNA, the CDR3 is TGTGCCAGCAGCCAACCGGGACTAGCAGCGGATACGCAGTATTTT. It translates to CASSQPGLAADTQYF.

V gene TRBV5-5 combines with J gene TRBJ1-6; D ambiguous. The germline V and J ends were trimmed by 3 bases and 4 bases, with 11 bases remaining between them. Germline lookup yields CDR1 SGHKS and CDR2 YYEKEE (reference sequence). The CDR3 consists of 15 residues. In DNA, the CDR3 is TGTGCCAGCAGCTCCCCGGTAGAGTATAATTCACCCCTCCACTTT. Its translation is CASSSPVEYNSPLHF.

This sequence joins TRBV6-5 and TRBJ2-4, with TRBD2 matching over 10 bases. The CDR3 length is 16 residues. Germline V gene data show CDR1 as MNHEY and CDR2 as SVGAGI. V shed 2 bases and J 8 bases; nucleotides not matched to a gene: 9. The CDR3 coding sequence is TGTGCCAGCAGTTACGGTGGAGCGGGAGGGTGGGACATTCAGTACTTC. It yields the protein CASSYGGAGGWDIQYF.